These 16 T cell receptor beta chains originate from one sample sequenced in a study of shared clonotypes between healthy human individuals. TCRdb's copy holds only in-frame clones and misses some; the assay was immunoSEQ multiplex PCR. The sample holds about a million clones, 60% to 85% seen once. Sequenced input: memory CD4+ T cells from PBMCs. Subset noted: CD45RA-negative fraction. Receptors were obtained from a man aged 18 to 30 in good health. Some clones in this sample may be carry-over from other donors' samples.

This clone was found many times. The V gene is TRBV4-3, the J gene TRBJ2-2; D is possibly TRBD1 (6 bases). The CDR3 has 13 amino acids. In germline, CDR1 is LGHNA, CDR2 YSLEER. V gave up 1 base and J gave up 9 bases, with 9 bases separating them. The CDR3 sequence: CASSQVGGRELFF. CDR3 bases: TGCGCCAGCAGCCAAGTTGGGGGCAGGGAGCTGTTTTTT.

The chain employs TRBV19 and TRBJ2-1; TRBD2 aligns across 14 bases. The CDR3 spans 16 residues. V dropped 3 bases and J dropped 8; count of bases not matched to a gene: 6. The germline V gene encodes CDR1 LNHDA and CDR2 SQIVND (reference sequence). Here the CDR3 DNA reads TGTGCCAGTAGTATGGGGACTAGCGGGAGATTGTATGAGCAGTTCTTC. It specifies CASSMGTSGRLYEQFF. Full variable domain (outside the CDR3, taken from reference TRBV19 and TRBJ2-1): DGGITQSPKYLFRKEGQNVTLSCEQNLNHDAMYWYRQDPGQGLRLIYYSQIVNDFQKGDIAEGYSVSREKKESFPLTVTSAQKNPTAFYLCASSMGTSGRLYEQFFGPGTRLTVL.

The J gene is TRBJ1-2, the V gene TRBV18, with 8 bases aligning to TRBD1. The CDR3 runs 16 residues. Germline V gene sequence: CDR1 KGHSH, CDR2 LQKENI. J gave up 7 bases and V 2 bases, and 12 bases lay outside the gene matches. The CDR3 DNA reads TGTGCCAGCTCACCATTGGGGACAGGCCAAGTCTCTGGCTACACCTTC. This gives the protein CASSPLGTGQVSGYTF. The full variable domain, completed using reference TRBV18 and TRBJ1-2, is NAGVMQNPRHLVRRRGQEARLRCSPMKGHSHVYWYRQLPEEGLKFMVYLQKENIIDESGMPKERFSAEFPKEGPSILRIQQVVRGDSAAYFCASSPLGTGQVSGYTFGSGTRLTVV.

The rearrangement links TRBV6-1 to TRBJ2-3; tentative D call: TRBD1 (6 bases). Germline V lookup: CDR1 MNHNS, CDR2 SASEGT. Trimming removed 3 bases from V and 2 bases from J, with 12 bases in between. The CDR3 loop spans 15 amino acids. CDR3 nucleotides: TGTGCCAGCAGTGACAGGGGTTGGGACACAGATACGCAGTATTTT. Amino acid sequence: CASSDRGWDTDTQYF.

The gene calls are TRBV2 and TRBJ2-7, with 7 bases fitting TRBD1. The CDR3 has 14 residues. V trimming: 6 bases; J trimming: 3 bases; junction bases outside the gene matches: 8. Germline loops: CDR1 SNHLY, CDR2 FYNNEI. In DNA, the CDR3 is TGTGCCAGCAGACAGGGGATTGATTTCTACGAGCAGTACTTC. Translated: CASRQGIDFYEQYF.

This rearrangement joins TRBV7-3 to TRBJ1-6; 10 bases are shared with TRBD1. The germline V gene encodes CDR1 SGHTA and CDR2 FQGTGA. The CDR3 loop spans 15 amino acids. Trimming removed 1 base from V and 9 bases from J; junction bases left unmatched: 3. The CDR3, as DNA: TGTGCCAGCAGCTTAAAGGGACAGGGGAGTTCACCCCTCCACTTT. Its protein is CASSLKGQGSSPLHF.

The gene calls are TRBV30 and TRBJ1-5; possible D gene TRBD1, 5 bases. Germline V CDR1 and CDR2: GTSNPN, SVGIG (reference sequence). The CDR3 runs 14 residues. The V end lost 0 bases, the J end lost 6 bases, and 12 bases lay between the germline ends. The CDR3 reads CAWSVAGLAQPQHF. The CDR3 DNA reads TGTGCCTGGAGTGTAGCGGGGCTCGCTCAGCCCCAGCATTTT. The full variable domain, rest sourced from reference TRBV30 and TRBJ1-5, is SQTIHQWPATLVQPVGSPLSLECTVEGTSNPNLYWYRQAAGRGLQLLFYSVGIGQISSEVPQNLSASRPQDRQFILSSKKLLLSDSGFYLCAWSVAGLAQPQHFGDGTRLSIL.

This clone turned up a few times. V and J are TRBV5-6 and TRBJ2-1; 8 bases line up with TRBD2. The CDR3 consists of 16 residues. Germline V CDR1 and CDR2: SGHDT, YYEEEE. J lost 5 bases, V lost 0 bases, and 7 bases had no gene match. In DNA form, the CDR3 reads TGTGCCAGCAGCTTGGTGGGGACTAGTAGGAACAATGAGCAGTTCTTC. This encodes CASSLVGTSRNNEQFF.

The rearrangement links TRBV28 to TRBJ2-5; the D call may be TRBD1 or TRBD2 (5 bases each). Germline V gives CDR1 MDHEN, CDR2 SYDVKM. Trimming took 5 bases from V and 4 from J, leaving 17 bases between them. The CDR3 extends over 15 amino acids. The CDR3 DNA sequence: TGTGCCAGCAGTATCCCGTGGGGTGGGGGAGAGACCCAGTACTTC. It codes for CASSIPWGGGETQYF.

The chain is built from TRBV5-4 and TRBJ2-2; no reliable D call. The V gene's germline CDR1 is SGHNT and CDR2 YYREEE (reference sequence). CDR3 length equals 13 residues. Trimming took 2 bases from V and 6 from J, leaving 8 bases between them. CDR3 sequence reads: CASSFLFPGELFF. Here the CDR3 DNA reads TGTGCCAGCAGCTTTTTATTTCCCGGGGAGCTGTTTTTT. The full variable domain, rest sourced from reference TRBV5-4 and TRBJ2-2, is ETGVTQSPTHLIKTRGQQVTLRCSSQSGHNTVSWYQQALGQGPQFIFQYYREEENGRGNFPPRFSGLQFPNYSSELNVNALELDDSALYLCASSFLFPGELFFGEGSRLTVL.

The chain employs TRBV7-4 and TRBJ2-3, with 7 bases lining up with TRBD2. The germline V gene encodes CDR1 SGHVT and CDR2 SQSDAQ. V lost 5 bases, J lost 4 bases, and 9 bases stayed unmatched. The CDR3 spans 15 residues. The CDR3 loop is CASSTAGVRADTQYF. The CDR3 nucleotides are TGTGCCAGCAGCACTGCGGGAGTGAGGGCAGATACGCAGTATTTT.

The table lists this clone with a few counts. The chain recombines TRBV27 with TRBJ2-3, with 7 bases that match TRBD1. This CDR3 contains 15 residues. Germline values: CDR1 MNHEY, CDR2 SMNVEV (reference sequence). V shed 3 bases and J 3 bases; nucleotides not matched to a gene: 6. Here the CDR3 DNA reads TGTGCCAGCAGTTTTAGGGCACAGGGGACAGATACGCAGTATTTT. Its protein product is CASSFRAQGTDTQYF.

The CDR3 loop reads CASSEGGRAVYNEQFF. CDR3 sequence (DNA): TGTGCCAGCAGTGAAGGAGGGCGGGCTGTTTACAATGAGCAGTTCTTC. The genes are TRBV2 and TRBJ2-1, with D tentatively TRBD2 (5 bases). The CDR3 extends over 16 amino acids. Trimming took 1 base from V and 4 from J, leaving 14 bases between them. Germline CDR1 reads SNHLY; CDR2 reads FYNNEI.

As concerns this clone: This sample also contains other DNA sequences that code for the same CDR3. The chain links TRBV7-8 to TRBJ2-7; D not resolved. Germline CDR1 and CDR2: SGHVS and FQNEAQ. V dropped 5 bases and J dropped 3 bases, with 8 bases sitting between them. The CDR3 contains 12 residues. The CDR3 sequence: CASSPTGYEQYF. The DNA of the CDR3 is TGTGCCAGCAGCCCGACGGGCTACGAGCAGTACTTC. The entire variable domain, with the rest obtained from reference TRBV7-8 and TRBJ2-7, is as follows: GAGVSQSPRYKVAKRGQDVALRCDPISGHVSLFWYQQALGQGPEFLTYFQNEAQLDKSGLPSDRFFAERPEGSVSTLKIQRTQQEDSAVYLCASSPTGYEQYFGPGTRLTVT.

This rearrangement joins TRBV28 to TRBJ2-5; 9 bases are shared with TRBD2. Germline V gene data show CDR1 as MDHEN and CDR2 as SYDVKM. V trimming: 6 bases; J trimming: 0 bases; junction bases outside the gene matches: 8. This CDR3 has 16 amino acids. The CDR3 DNA sequence: TGTGCCAGCAGGGGGGGGCTAGCGGGATACCAAGAGACCCAGTACTTC. Translated: CASRGGLAGYQETQYF.

This clone was counted once. The J gene is TRBJ1-1, the V gene TRBV5-1; 7 nucleotides match TRBD1. The CDR3 has 14 amino acids. Germline loops: CDR1 SGHRS, CDR2 YFSETQ. After removal of 4 bases from V and 4 bases from J, the junction contained 7 bases not matched to a gene. The DNA of the CDR3 is TGCGCCAGCAGCGTGACAGGGTCGGGCACTGAAGCTTTCTTT. This translates into CASSVTGSGTEAFF.